Included here is one T cell receptor (delta chain) sequence, with context. The clone's antigen remains unknown. No much larger clone exists at a distance of one base, and base qualities are not known. The sample belongs to a study of Vδ1+ human thymocytes listed by TCRdb under 2018. Some background on the complete study: mRNA-level TRG and TRD CDR3 repertoires of highly purified Vdelta1+ thymocytes from young children were characterised as a data resource. The multiplex-based CDR3 amplicon strategy had previously been validated against 5'RACE-based CDR3 amplicon generation methods.

RNA extraction was carried out with the RNeasy mini kit, and reverse transcription was then done using Superscript III. CDR3 amplicons were generated by multiplex PCR with pooled V-gene forward primers and a constant-region reverse primer carrying Illumina adaptor overhangs. After gel purification, amplicons were indexed with Nextera index primers over about 8 extra PCR cycles and were then purified with AMPure XP beads. Sequencing of libraries was performed on an Illumina MiSeq using paired-end 250 bp reads, dual indexing and an approximately 20% PhiX spike-in. Regarding the original processing steps: FastQC was used to quality check the reads, while ea-utils fastq-join merged the TRG read pairs. IMGT/HighV-QUEST was used to annotate sequences, retaining only productive sequences with an unambiguous V-gene assignment, and each clonotype was defined by an identical CDR3 sequence. Downstream analysis used VDJtools 1.1.1, tcR 2.2.3, Treemap and vegan Shannon diversity in R 3.4.4. Clone calls in TCRdb were regenerated from the public reads with CATT, after which identical DNA sequences shared one row. The V and J calls were not made by the authors but by TCRdb's processing. Counted in this sample were about 55,000 delta-chain clones; approximately 16% of them appeared once. The ten largest account for roughly 0.5% of the sample.

Overall results and qualifications from the work: Donors did not cluster by age or sex, so the analyses were not stratified by age or sex. Because unexpected Vdelta2 sequences could lead to misinterpretation of bulk repertoire data, the authors recommended using highly purified populations and single-cell validation. Numerous TRG clonotypes were shared among donors (up to about 6.9x10^3), while TRD repertoires were essentially private (a maximum of 116 shared). Although sort purity was high, around a fifth of thymic TRD sequences were Vdelta2 (with a few Vdelta3), in contrast to the peripheral blood Vdelta1+ controls. In contrast to oligoclonal peripheral blood repertoires, thymic TRG and TRD repertoires appeared to be highly polyclonal with Gaussian CDR3 length distributions.

Thymic samples were depleted of alphabeta T cells, then CD3+ TCRVdelta1+ TCRVdelta2- thymocytes were FACS-sorted. A purity of roughly 96% to 99.6% was achieved for sorted Vdelta1+ thymocytes. The thymic specimens were obtained from fewer than ten paediatric patients, aged about 5 days to 17 months, who were having corrective cardiac surgery. The thymic tissue was dispersed, and mononuclear cells were isolated using a Histopaque-1077 density gradient. The staining antibodies were anti-TCRVdelta1 clone TS8.2, anti-TCRVdelta2 clone B6, anti-CD3 clone HIT3a and anti-TCRalphabeta clone IP26. CDR1 and CDR2 are drawn from the germline V gene: TSWWSYY, QGS. Trimming removed 2 bases from V and 0 bases from J; the gene matches leave 12 bases unexplained. The CDR3 runs 18 amino acids, cysteine and phenylalanine included. CDR3 DNA is the only sequence kept; it has 54 bases, read in frame from the first base.

The sequence was collected from a boy under two years old who had congenital heart surgery. Sequencing was carried out using Vdelta1+ gamma-delta thymocytes from the thymus. The cell subset or site label corresponds to: FACS-sorted CD3+ TCRalphabeta- TCRVdelta1+ TCRVdelta2- thymocytes. The sequence is built from TRDV1 and TRDJ1; TRDD2 aligns with 7 central bases. Here is the DNA: TGTGCTCTTGGGGAAACCCCTTCCTCCCTGGGAGACACCGATAAACTCATCTTT. Its protein is CALGETPSSLGDTDKLIF.